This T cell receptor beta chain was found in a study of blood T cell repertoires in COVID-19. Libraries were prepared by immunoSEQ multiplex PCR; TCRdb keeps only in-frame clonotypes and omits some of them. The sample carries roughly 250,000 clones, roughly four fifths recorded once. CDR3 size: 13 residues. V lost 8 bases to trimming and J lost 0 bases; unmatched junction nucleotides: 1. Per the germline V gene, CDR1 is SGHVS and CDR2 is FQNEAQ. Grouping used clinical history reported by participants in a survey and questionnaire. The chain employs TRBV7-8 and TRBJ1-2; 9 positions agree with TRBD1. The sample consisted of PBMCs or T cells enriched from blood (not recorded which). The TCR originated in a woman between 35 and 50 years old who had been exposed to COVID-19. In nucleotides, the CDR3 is TGTGCCAGCGGGACAGGGTCTAACTATGGCTACACCTTC. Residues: CASGTGSNYGYTF.